This TCR beta chain was recorded in a study of T-cell reconstitution after alpha-beta-depleted transplantation in children. Unique molecular identifiers featured in how the TCRbeta library was prepared. TCRdb passed the PCR reads through MiXCR, listing each CDR3 protein once. The sample consists of tens of thousands of distinct CDR3 sequences, approximately 18% of them appearing once. On this clonotype itself: Antigen specificity is unknown.

V gave up 6 bases and J gave up 6 bases; unmatched junction bases: 10. CDR3 length: 15 amino acids. The V gene's germline CDR1 is MNHEY and CDR2 SVGEGT. Study-wide results and caveats: The study traced high day-60 TCRbeta diversity in some patients to surviving recipient T cells and thymic progenitors. Hyperexpanded clones declined; after one year, newly produced T cells mostly supplied diversity.

The chain recombines TRBV6-2 or TRBV6-3 with TRBJ2-1, with 8 bases that match TRBD2. The specimen comprised PBMCs, mostly from graft donor cells, sampled 360 days after TCRalphabeta/CD19-depleted stem cell transplant. This TCR came from a male patient aged 2-15 years who had a stem cell transplant for acute lymphoblastic leukemia, so the T cells may come from the graft donor. This chain's CDR3 is CASRHSGMPSNEQFF. DNA for the CDR3: TGTGCCAGCAGACATAGCGGGATGCCCTCCAATGAGCAGTTCTTC.